This T cell receptor (beta chain) was sequenced for a study of blood T cell repertoires in COVID-19 (dated by TCRdb to 2018 to 2020). With respect to the entire study: Samples covering the acute and convalescent phases of COVID-19 were provided by collaborators in the United States, Italy and Spain. The material from the prospective study consisted of cDNA or gDNA derived from T cells, B-cell-depleted T cells, or PBMCs. Deeply sampled blood TCRbeta repertoires from subjects exposed to, actively infected with, or recovered from COVID-19 were included in the dataset. The repertoires were made available in a free public database intended to serve as a resource for research on the immune response to SARS-CoV-2. Samples were obtained from the ongoing ImmuneRACE study (first 160 participants) and from 1,254 subjects provided by 6 global collaborators. A de-identified subject ID, COVID-19 status, age in years and sex were almost always included in the sample metadata. HLA class I and class II types, where available, came from metadata supplied by the sample provider rather than from assay-based typing.

TCRbeta CDR3 regions were amplified from genomic DNA by means of the immunoSEQ Assay, a bias-controlled multiplex PCR. The published analysis was carried out like this. Within the assay, amplification of reference gene primers was used to estimate how many nucleated cells each sample contained. To quantify the absolute abundance of each unique TCRbeta CDR3 rearrangement, sequence reads were collapsed and filtered. For each sample, productive Simpson clonality was calculated as the square root of Simpson's diversity index across productive rearrangements. The table was pulled from immuneACCESS by TCRdb, which kept in-frame rearrangements only. Such tables lose some clones; where checked, under half of the loss comes from unresolved V genes, and the rest has no known cause. That table supplies the V and J calls and clone size; D and trimming were determined from the DNA. The table for this sample lists under 300,000 clones; approximately 88% of them were counted only once. The top ten clones comprise over 2.5% of the sample.

In the prospective study, participants were roughly 18 to 95 years old, resided in approximately 22 geographic areas of the United States, and were enrolled through a virtual design. In the prospective study, cohorts were assigned on the basis of participant-reported clinical history obtained from a screening survey and a study questionnaire. A participant counted as exposed if, within 2 weeks of entering the study, that participant had been in contact with someone who had a PCR-confirmed or clinician-diagnosed COVID-19 case. Mobile phlebotomists in the prospective study collected whole blood, serum and a nasopharyngeal or oropharyngeal swab from every participant. Over an approximately 2-month period, participants in the prospective study had the option of providing additional blood draws and questionnaires. Prospective study blood samples were shipped either frozen or at room temperature before DNA extraction.

The trim is 2 bases for V and 3 bases for J, with a gap of 11 bases between the germline ends. Sequences KGHSH (CDR1) and LQKENI (CDR2) are obtained from the germline V gene. Taken from cysteine to valine, the CDR3 has 14 residues. This entry keeps only the CDR3 DNA: 42 bases, framed from base 1. Regarding this clone: Its antigen is not yet known. No much larger clone is present one base from it, and per-base qualities are unavailable.

Summary of the overall study and its limitations: The amount of clinical and demographic metadata varied by source and participant and was provided uncurated.

The chain was built from TRBV18 and TRBJ2-7; TRBD2 is possibly the D segment (5 matching bases). This clonotype was sampled from a woman aged 40 to 50 who had been exposed to COVID-19. The sequenced material came from PBMCs or T cells enriched from blood (not recorded which). Read as DNA, the sequence is TGTGCCAGCTCACCATCGGCGGGCAACTACGAGCAGTACGTC. Its protein is CASSPSAGNYEQYV.